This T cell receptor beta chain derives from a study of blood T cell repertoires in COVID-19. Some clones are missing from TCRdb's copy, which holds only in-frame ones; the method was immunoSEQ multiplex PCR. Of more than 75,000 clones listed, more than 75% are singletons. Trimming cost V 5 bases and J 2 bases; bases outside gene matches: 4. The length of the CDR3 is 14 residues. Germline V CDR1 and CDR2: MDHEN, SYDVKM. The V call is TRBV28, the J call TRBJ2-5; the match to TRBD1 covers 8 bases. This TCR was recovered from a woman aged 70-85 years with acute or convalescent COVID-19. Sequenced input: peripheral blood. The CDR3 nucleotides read TGTGCCAGCAGTCTCCGGACAGGGCAAGAGACCCAGTACTTC. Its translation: CASSLRTGQETQYF.